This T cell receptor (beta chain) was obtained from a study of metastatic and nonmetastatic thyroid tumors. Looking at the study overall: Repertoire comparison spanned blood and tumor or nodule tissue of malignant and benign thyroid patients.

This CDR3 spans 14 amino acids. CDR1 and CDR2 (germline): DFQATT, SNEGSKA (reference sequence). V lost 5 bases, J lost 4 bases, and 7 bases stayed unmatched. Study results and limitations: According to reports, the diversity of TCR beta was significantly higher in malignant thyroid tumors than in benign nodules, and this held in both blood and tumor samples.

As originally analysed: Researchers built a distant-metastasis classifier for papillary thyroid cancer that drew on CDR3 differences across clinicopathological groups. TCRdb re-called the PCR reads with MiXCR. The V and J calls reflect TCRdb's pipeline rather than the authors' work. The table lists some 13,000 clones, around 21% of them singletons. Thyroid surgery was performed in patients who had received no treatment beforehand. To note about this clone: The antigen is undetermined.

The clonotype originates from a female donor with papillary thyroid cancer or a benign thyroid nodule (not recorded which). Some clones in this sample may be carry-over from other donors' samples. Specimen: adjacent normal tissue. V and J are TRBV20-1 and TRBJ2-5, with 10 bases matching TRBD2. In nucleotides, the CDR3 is TGCAGTGCTTACACGGGACTAGCGCTAGAGACCCAGTACTTC. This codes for CSAYTGLALETQYF.